Included here is one T cell receptor beta chain sequence, with context. The antigen remains undetermined. Expressed TCRB transcripts were sequenced because the entire RNA isolate underwent reverse transcription. Method: immunoSEQ multiplex PCR; TCRdb's copy keeps in-frame clones and lacks some. The sample consists of about 700,000 clones, about an eighth of them appearing once. The source of the sample is a study of beta chain features in type 1 diabetes. Study context: Regarding age, gender and cell yields, patients proved similar to healthy donors. Sorted cells from all samples, numbering over 85,000,000, were examined. Study-wide points: Diminished insertions and augmented deletions at VDJ junctions characterized type 1 diabetes patients. Type 1 diabetes patients showed a moderate but significant shortening of TCRB CDR3s in all four CD4+ subsets.

The TCR was taken from a young man with type 1 diabetes. Material: naive CD4+ T cells from blood.

The CDR3 DNA follows: TGCAGCGTTCCATCCAGGGGGCATGGCTACACCTTC. As protein: CSVPSRGHGYTF. V usage is TRBV29-1 and J usage is TRBJ1-2; 8 bases fit TRBD1. The ends lost 5 bases at V and 6 bases at J; junction bases unmatched: 5. The CDR3 runs to 12 residues. The germline gives CDR1 SQVTM, CDR2 ANQGSEA.